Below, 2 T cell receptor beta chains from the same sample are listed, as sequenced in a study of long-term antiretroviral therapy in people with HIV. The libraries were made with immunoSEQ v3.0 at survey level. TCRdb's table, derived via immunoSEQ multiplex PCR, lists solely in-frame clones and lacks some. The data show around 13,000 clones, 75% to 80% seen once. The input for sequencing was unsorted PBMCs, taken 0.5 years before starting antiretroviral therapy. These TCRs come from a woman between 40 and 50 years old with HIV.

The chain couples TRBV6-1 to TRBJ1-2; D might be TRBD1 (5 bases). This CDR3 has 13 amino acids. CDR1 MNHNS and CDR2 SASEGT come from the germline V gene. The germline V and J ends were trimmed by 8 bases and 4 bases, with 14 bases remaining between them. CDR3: CASGPERGYGYTF. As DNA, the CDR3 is TGTGCCAGCGGACCAGAGAGGGGCTATGGCTACACCTTC.

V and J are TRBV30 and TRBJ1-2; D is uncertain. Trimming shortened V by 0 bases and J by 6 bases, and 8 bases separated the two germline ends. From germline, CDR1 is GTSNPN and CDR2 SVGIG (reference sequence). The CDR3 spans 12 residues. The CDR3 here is CAWSVLNDGYTF. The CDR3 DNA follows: TGTGCCTGGAGTGTTTTAAATGATGGCTACACCTTC.